The 7 T cell receptor beta chains below were found in one sample sequenced in a study of T cell repertoires in cytomegalovirus infection (dated 2019 in TCRdb). The treatment or condition label on this specimen signifies: in vitro stimulation with specific CMV peptide epitopes to enrich CMV-specific T cells. The sample was run on an Illumina HiSeq 1500. TCRdb reran the public reads through fastp at Q25 and MiXCR, keeping productive beta chains. Every distinct CDR3 protein forms one entry, paired with its most common genes and DNA. Across this sample there are approximately 390,000 distinct CDR3 sequences, with roughly 36% seen only once. The ten largest clonotypes hold about 13% of the sample. The antigens these receptors bind are not known. The sample here was cultured PBMCs, taken from culture after CMV antigen stimulation. The receptors derive from a human donor in good health (CMV status not recorded). Some clones in this sample may be carry-over from other donors' samples.

The chain combines TRBV19 with TRBJ2-1, with 7 positions matching TRBD2. The CDR3 is made up of 16 amino acids. With V trimmed by 9 bases and J by 2 bases, 13 bases remained unmatched. Germline values: CDR1 LNHDA, CDR2 SQIVND (reference sequence). CDR3 amino acids: CASLNPREEAYNEQFF. As DNA, the CDR3 is TGTGCCAGCCTAAACCCCCGGGAGGAGGCCTACAATGAGCAGTTCTTC.

This clonotype has ten or more counts. The chain has TRBV7-8 and TRBJ1-6; D remains ambiguous. Per the germline V gene, CDR1 is SGHVS and CDR2 is FQNEAQ. Trimming left V 3 bases short and J 7 bases short, with 16 bases between. The CDR3 contains 16 residues. This CDR3 reads CASSFSSPGANSPLHF. CDR3 nucleotide sequence: TGTGCCAGCAGCTTCTCAAGTCCGGGAGCGAATTCACCCCTCCACTTT.

This clonotype came up a few times. CDR3 nucleotide sequence: TGTGCCATCAGTGAGCCGGACAGGGGACTCTATGGCTACACCTTC. Translating gives CAISEPDRGLYGYTF. J is TRBJ1-2 and V is TRBV10-3; 9 bases map to TRBD1. The germline gives CDR1 ENHRY, CDR2 SYGVKD. There are 15 residues in the CDR3. The V and J ends lost 2 bases and 4 bases, in that order; junction bases with no gene match: 5.

This clonotype has a handful of counts. This sequence joins TRBV7-9 and TRBJ2-1; perhaps D is TRBD1 or TRBD2 (5 bases each). Trimming left V 5 bases short and J 3 bases short, with 14 bases between. The CDR3 has 15 residues. Germline lookup yields CDR1 SEHNR and CDR2 FQNEAQ (reference sequence). The chain's CDR3 is CASSQRGTSYNEQFF. The CDR3 bases are TGTGCCAGCAGCCAGAGGGGAACAAGCTACAATGAGCAGTTCTTC.

This chain joins TRBV7-2 and TRBJ1-2; D ambiguous. The CDR3 has 11 amino acids. V was pared by 3 bases and J by 6 bases, with 5 bases between. Per germline, CDR1 SGHTA and CDR2 FQGNSA. CDR3 sequence (DNA): TGTGCCAGCAGCTTTCGACATGGCTACACCTTC. It yields the protein CASSFRHGYTF.

This clonotype was detected many times. The chain employs TRBV7-2 and TRBJ2-7; 7 nucleotides match TRBD2. V gave up 3 bases and J gave up 3 bases; unmatched junction bases: 8. Germline V gene sequence: CDR1 SGHTA, CDR2 FQGNSA. This CDR3 comprises 15 residues. As DNA, the CDR3 is TGTGCCAGCAGCTTGTCCGCGGGAGTGGGCTACGAGCAGTACTTC. It encodes CASSLSAGVGYEQYF.

There are a few counts of this clonotype. The rearrangement joins TRBV25-1 to TRBJ1-2; D remains unclear. Germline V gives CDR1 MGHDK, CDR2 SYGVNS. CDR3 length: 13 amino acids. Trimming cost V 6 bases and J 5 bases, with 13 bases left between them. The CDR3 protein is CASRTSGGYGYTF. The CDR3 region has the DNA TGTGCCAGCAGGACTTCCGGTGGATATGGCTACACCTTC.